This T cell receptor beta chain was identified in a study of blood T cell repertoires in COVID-19. Turning to the study itself: The samples span acute and convalescent COVID-19 from the United States, Italy and Spain.

This clone was seen just once. As originally analysed: Quantification of nucleated cells was approximated via reference gene primer amplification. The data were produced by immunoSEQ multiplex PCR, yet TCRdb's version contains in-frame clones alone and is incomplete. That table supplies the V and J calls and clone size; D and trimming were determined from the DNA. The data contain some 330,000 clones, roughly 88% of them singletons. The CDR3 has 14 residues. Germline V gene lookup returns CDR1 SQVTM and CDR2 ANQGSEA. Unmatched junction bases numbered 6, after V lost 6 bases and J lost 0 bases. This receptor was taken from a woman aged 50 to 60 with active or convalescent COVID-19. The chain carries TRBV29-1 and TRBJ1-1; 8 bases are a match to TRBD1. Specimen: peripheral blood. The CDR3 spells CSVDLGQVNTEAFF. CDR3 DNA sequence: TGCAGCGTGGACCTGGGACAGGTGAACACTGAAGCTTTCTTT.